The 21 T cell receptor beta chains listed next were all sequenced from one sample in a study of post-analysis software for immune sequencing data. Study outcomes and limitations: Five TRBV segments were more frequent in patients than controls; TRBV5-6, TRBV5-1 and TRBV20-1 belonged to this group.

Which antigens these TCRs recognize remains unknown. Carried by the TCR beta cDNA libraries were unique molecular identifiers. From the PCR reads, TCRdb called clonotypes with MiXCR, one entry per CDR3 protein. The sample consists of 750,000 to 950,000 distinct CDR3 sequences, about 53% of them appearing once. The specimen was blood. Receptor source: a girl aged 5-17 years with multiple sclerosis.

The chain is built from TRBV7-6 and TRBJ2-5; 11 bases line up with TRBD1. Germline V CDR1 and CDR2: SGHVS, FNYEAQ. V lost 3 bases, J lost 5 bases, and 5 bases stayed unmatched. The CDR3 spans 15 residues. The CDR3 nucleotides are TGTGCCAGCAGCTTTCCGGGACAGGGGGAGGAGACCCAGTACTTC. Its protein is CASSFPGQGEETQYF. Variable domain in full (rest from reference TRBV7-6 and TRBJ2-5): GAGVSQSPRYKVTKRGQDVALRCDPISGHVSLYWYRQALGQGPEFLTYFNYEAQQDKSGLPNDRFSAERPEGSISTLTIQRTEQRDSAMYRCASSFPGQGEETQYFGPGTRLLVL.

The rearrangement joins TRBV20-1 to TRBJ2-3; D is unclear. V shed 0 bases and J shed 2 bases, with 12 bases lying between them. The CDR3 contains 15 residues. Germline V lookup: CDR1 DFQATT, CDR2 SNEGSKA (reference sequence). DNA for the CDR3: TGCAGTGCTAGAGATCGGTGGATAATCACAGATACGCAGTATTTT. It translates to CSARDRWIITDTQYF.

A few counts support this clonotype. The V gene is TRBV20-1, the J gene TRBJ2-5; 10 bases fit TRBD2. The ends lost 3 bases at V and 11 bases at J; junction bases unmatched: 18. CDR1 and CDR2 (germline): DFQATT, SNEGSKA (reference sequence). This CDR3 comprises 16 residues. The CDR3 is CSASPRLAGLQGEQYF. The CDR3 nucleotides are TGCAGTGCTAGCCCCCGACTAGCGGGCCTACAGGGGGAGCAGTACTTC.

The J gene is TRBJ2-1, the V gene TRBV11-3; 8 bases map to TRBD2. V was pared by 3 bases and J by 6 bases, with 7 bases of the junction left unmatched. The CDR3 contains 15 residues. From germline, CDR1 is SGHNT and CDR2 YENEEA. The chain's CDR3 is CASSLAGGSLNEQFF. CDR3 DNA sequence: TGTGCCAGCAGCTTGGCGGGGGGTTCCCTCAATGAGCAGTTCTTC. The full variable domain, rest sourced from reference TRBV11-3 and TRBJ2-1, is EAGVVQSPRYKIIEKKQPVAFWCNPISGHNTLYWYLQNLGQGPELLIRYENEEAVDDSQLPKDRFSAERLKGVDSTLKIQPAELGDSAVYLCASSLAGGSLNEQFFGPGTRLTVL.

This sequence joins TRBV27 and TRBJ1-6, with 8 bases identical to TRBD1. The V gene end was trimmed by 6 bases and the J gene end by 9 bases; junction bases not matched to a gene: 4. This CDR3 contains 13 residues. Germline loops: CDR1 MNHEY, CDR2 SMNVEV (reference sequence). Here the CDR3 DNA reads TGTGCCAGCAGGGACAGGGTCACTTCACCCCTCCACTTT. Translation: CASRDRVTSPLHF.

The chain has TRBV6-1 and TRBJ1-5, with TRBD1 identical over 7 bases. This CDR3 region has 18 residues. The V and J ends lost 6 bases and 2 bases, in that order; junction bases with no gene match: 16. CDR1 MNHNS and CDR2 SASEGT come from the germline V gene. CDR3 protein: CASSPAGGGIMRNQPQHF. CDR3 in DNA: TGTGCCAGCAGCCCCGCAGGGGGGGGTATTATGCGCAATCAGCCCCAGCATTTT.

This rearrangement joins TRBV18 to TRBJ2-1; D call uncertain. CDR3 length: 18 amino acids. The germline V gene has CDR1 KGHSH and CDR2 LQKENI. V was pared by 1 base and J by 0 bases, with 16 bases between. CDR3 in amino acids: CASSPRSNLASSYNEQFF. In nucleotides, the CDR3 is TGTGCCAGCTCACCACGGTCGAACTTAGCCAGCTCCTACAATGAGCAGTTCTTC. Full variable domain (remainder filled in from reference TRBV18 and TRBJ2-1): NAGVMQNPRHLVRRRGQEARLRCSPMKGHSHVYWYRQLPEEGLKFMVYLQKENIIDESGMPKERFSAEFPKEGPSILRIQQVVRGDSAAYFCASSPRSNLASSYNEQFFGPGTRLTVL.

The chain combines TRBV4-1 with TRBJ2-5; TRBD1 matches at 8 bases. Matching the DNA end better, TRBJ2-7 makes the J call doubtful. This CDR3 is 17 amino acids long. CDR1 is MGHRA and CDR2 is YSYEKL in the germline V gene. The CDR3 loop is CASSQELSQGALNEQYF. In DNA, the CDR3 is TGCGCCAGCAGCCAAGAGCTGTCTCAGGGGGCGCTCAACGAGCAGTACTTC.

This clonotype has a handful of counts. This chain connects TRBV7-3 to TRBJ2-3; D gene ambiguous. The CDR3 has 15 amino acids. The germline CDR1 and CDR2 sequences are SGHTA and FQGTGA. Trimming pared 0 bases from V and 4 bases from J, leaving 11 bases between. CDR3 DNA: TGTGCCAGCAGCTTAACCCCCCTATCCGCAGATACGCAGTATTTT. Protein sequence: CASSLTPLSADTQYF.

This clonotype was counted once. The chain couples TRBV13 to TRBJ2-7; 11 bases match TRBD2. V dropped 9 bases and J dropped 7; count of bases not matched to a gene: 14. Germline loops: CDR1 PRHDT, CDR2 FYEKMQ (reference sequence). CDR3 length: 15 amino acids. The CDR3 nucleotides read TGTGCCAGTAGTCCCTTAGCGGGGGGGCAGGGAGAGCAGTACTTC. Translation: CASSPLAGGQGEQYF.

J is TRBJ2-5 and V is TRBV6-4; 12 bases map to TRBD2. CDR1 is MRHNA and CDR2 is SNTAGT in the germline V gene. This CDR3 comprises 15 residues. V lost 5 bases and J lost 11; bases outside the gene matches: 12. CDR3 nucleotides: TGTGCCAGCAGTCGACTAGCGGGAGAGGAAAATGAGCAGTACTTC. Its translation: CASSRLAGEENEQYF.

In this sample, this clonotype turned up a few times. The CDR3, as DNA: TGTGCCATCAGTGGAACGGGACAGCAGTTTAACACTGAAGCTTTCTTT. It translates to CAISGTGQQFNTEAFF. The chain links TRBV10-3 to TRBJ1-1; 7 bases align to TRBD1. This CDR3 spans 16 amino acids. The germline V gene encodes CDR1 ENHRY and CDR2 SYGVKD. V dropped 4 bases and J dropped 2; count of bases not matched to a gene: 10.

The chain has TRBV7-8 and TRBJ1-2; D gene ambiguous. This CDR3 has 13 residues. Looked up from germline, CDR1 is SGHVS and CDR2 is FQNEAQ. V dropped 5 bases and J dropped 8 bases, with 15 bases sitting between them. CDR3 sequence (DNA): TGTGCCAGCAGCACGCGGTCGTTTCGGGGCTACACCTTC. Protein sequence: CASSTRSFRGYTF.

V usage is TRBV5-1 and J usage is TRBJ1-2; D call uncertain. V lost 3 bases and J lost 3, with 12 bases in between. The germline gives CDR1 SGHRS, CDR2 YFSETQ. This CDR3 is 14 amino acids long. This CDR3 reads CASSWFWGDYGYTF. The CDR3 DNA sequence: TGCGCCAGCAGCTGGTTCTGGGGTGACTATGGCTACACCTTC.

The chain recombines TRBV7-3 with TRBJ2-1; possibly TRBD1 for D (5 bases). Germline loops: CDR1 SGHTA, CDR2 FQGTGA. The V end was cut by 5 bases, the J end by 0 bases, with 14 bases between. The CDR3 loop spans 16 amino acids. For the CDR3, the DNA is TGTGCCAGCAGCGATCATGACAGAGGCTCCTACAATGAGCAGTTCTTC. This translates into CASSDHDRGSYNEQFF.

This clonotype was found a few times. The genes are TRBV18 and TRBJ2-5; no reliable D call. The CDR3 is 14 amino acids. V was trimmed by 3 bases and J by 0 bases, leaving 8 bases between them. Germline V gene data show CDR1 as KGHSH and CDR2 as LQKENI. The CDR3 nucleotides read TGTGCCAGCTCACCCGAAATGTACCAAGAGACCCAGTACTTC. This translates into CASSPEMYQETQYF.

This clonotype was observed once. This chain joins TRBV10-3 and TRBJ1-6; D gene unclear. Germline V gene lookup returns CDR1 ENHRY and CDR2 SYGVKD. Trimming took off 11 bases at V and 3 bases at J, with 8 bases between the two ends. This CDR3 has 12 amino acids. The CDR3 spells CASTDYNSPLHF. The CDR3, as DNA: TGTGCCTCCACGGACTATAATTCACCCCTCCACTTT.

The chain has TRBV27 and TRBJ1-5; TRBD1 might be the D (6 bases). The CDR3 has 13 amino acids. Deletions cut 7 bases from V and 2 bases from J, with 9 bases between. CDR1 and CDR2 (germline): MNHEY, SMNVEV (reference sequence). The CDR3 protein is CASTGAGNQPQHF. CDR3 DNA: TGTGCCAGCACGGGGGCGGGCAATCAGCCCCAGCATTTT.

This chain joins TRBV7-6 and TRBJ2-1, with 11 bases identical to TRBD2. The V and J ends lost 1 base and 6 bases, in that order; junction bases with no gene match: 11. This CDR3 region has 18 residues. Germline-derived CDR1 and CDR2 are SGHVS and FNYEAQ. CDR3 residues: CASSLDATSGSRGNEQFF. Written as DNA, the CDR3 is TGTGCCAGCAGCTTAGATGCTACTAGCGGGAGTAGAGGCAATGAGCAGTTCTTC.

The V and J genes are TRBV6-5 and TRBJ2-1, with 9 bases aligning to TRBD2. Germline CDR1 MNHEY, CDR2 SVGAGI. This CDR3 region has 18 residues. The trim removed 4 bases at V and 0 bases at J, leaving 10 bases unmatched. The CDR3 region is CASSSGLAVIRSYNEQFF. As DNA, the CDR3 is TGTGCCAGCAGTTCGGGACTAGCAGTGATACGCTCCTACAATGAGCAGTTCTTC.

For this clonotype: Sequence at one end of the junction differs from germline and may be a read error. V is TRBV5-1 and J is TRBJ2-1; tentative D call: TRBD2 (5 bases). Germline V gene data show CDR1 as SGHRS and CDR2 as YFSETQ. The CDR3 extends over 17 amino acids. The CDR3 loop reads CASSLESALATYNEQFF. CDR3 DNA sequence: TGCGCCAGCAGCTTGGAGTCGGCGTTAGCGACCTACAACGAGCAGTTCTTC.